This T cell receptor beta chain was recorded in a study of response to subunit inactivated influenza vaccine. Overall study findings and caveats: Authors proposed each seasonal influenza vaccination draws in few new T cells.

A single record per CDR3 protein comes from TCRdb applying MiXCR to the RT-PCR reads. Seen here are hundreds of thousands of distinct CDR3 sequences, approximately 7.6% observed once, and the top ten hold approximately 12%. With 0 bases removed from V and 0 bases from J, the gap between germline ends came to 15 bases. The CDR3 contains 18 residues. Germline-derived CDR1 and CDR2 are DFQATT and SNEGSKA (reference sequence). As concerns this clonotype: Its antigen remains unidentified.

The starting material was PBMCs from blood, obtained less than 30 months after vaccination. This chain connects TRBV20-1 to TRBJ2-6; maybe TRBD2 (6 bases). The receptor was isolated from a man aged 50 to 75 who received an inactivated influenza vaccine. The CDR3 bases are TGCAGTGCTAGAGATCGAGCGGGCGAGAGCTCTGGGGCCAACGTCCTGACTTTC. Its translation is CSARDRAGESSGANVLTF.